These 32 T cell receptor beta chains originate from one sample sequenced in a study of blood T cell repertoires in COVID-19. The table came from immunoSEQ multiplex PCR; TCRdb's copy has only in-frame clones and leaves some out. Among roughly 170,000 clones, around 80% were seen once, and the ten largest hold 15% to 20%. The sample was PBMCs or T cells enriched from blood (not recorded which). The receptors derive from a woman aged 45-59 years who had recovered from COVID-19.

This chain connects TRBV28 to TRBJ2-7, with 9 bases fitting TRBD2. Germline-derived CDR1 and CDR2 are MDHEN and SYDVKM. V gave up 6 bases and J gave up 2 bases; unmatched junction bases: 11. The CDR3 length is 16 residues. This chain's CDR3 is CASSPPSRGRAYEQYF. CDR3 coding DNA: TGTGCCAGCAGCCCCCCTTCGCGCGGGAGGGCCTACGAGCAGTACTTC.

V gene TRBV3-1 (or the pseudogene TRBV3-2) combines with J gene TRBJ2-7, with a weak D call TRBD1 (5 bases). CDR3 size: 11 residues. The germline gives CDR1 LGHDT, CDR2 YNNKEL (reference sequence). Trimming took 6 bases from V and 2 from J, leaving 5 bases between them. The CDR3 spells CASRQAYEQYF. The CDR3 nucleotides read TGTGCCAGCAGACAGGCCTACGAGCAGTACTTC.

The table lists this clone with a few counts. The chain is built from TRBV11-3 and TRBJ2-2, with 7 positions matching TRBD1. V lost 5 bases, J lost 6 bases, and 9 bases stayed unmatched. Germline lookup yields CDR1 SGHNT and CDR2 YENEEA. This CDR3 has 15 residues. The DNA for the CDR3 is TGTGCCAGCAGCCTAATAGGGGGCAGCGCCGGGGAGCTGTTTTTT. Translation: CASSLIGGSAGELFF.

This chain uses TRBV18 with TRBJ2-2; 7 nucleotides agree with TRBD1. The V gene's germline CDR1 is KGHSH and CDR2 LQKENI. The CDR3 loop spans 17 amino acids. V shed 1 base, J shed 1 base, and the junction held 6 bases outside the gene matches. The CDR3 DNA follows: TGTGCCAGCTCACCACAGACAGGGATCTTGAACACCGGGGAGCTGTTTTTT. As protein: CASSPQTGILNTGELFF.

The chain combines TRBV28 with TRBJ2-7; maybe TRBD2 (6 bases). The CDR3 extends over 14 amino acids. CDR1 MDHEN and CDR2 SYDVKM come from the germline V gene. With 3 bases removed from V and 3 bases from J, the gap between germline ends came to 12 bases. In nucleotides, the CDR3 is TGTGCCAGCAGTTTTACAGGCGGGAACTACGAGCAGTACTTC. Residues: CASSFTGGNYEQYF.

This sequence joins TRBV28 and TRBJ2-6; TRBD1 might be the D (6 bases). V lost 6 bases to trimming and J lost 0 bases, with 15 bases between them. Germline V gene data show CDR1 as MDHEN and CDR2 as SYDVKM. The CDR3 covers 17 residues. DNA of the CDR3: TGTGCCAGCAGCCACGGGACACCCGTCTCTGGGGCCAACGTCCTGACTTTC. Translated: CASSHGTPVSGANVLTF.

The CDR3 DNA is TGTGCCAGCAGCCAATCACAGGTGCACTATGGCTACACCTTC. It is translated as CASSQSQVHYGYTF. This chain uses TRBV28 with TRBJ1-2; tentative D call: TRBD1 (5 bases). The CDR3 consists of 14 residues. Trimming pared 6 bases from V and 3 bases from J, leaving 14 bases between. The V gene's germline CDR1 is MDHEN and CDR2 SYDVKM.

The sample holds one count of this clone. This chain connects TRBV28 to TRBJ2-1; no reliable D call. Germline loops: CDR1 MDHEN, CDR2 SYDVKM. Trimming stripped 2 bases from V and 9 bases from J, with 11 bases between. This CDR3 comprises 13 residues. The CDR3 reads CASSLELVSEQFF. DNA for the CDR3: TGTGCCAGCAGTTTAGAGCTAGTATCTGAGCAGTTCTTC.

The chain is built from TRBV5-1 and TRBJ1-4; D perhaps matches TRBD1 (5 bases). The ends were cut back, 2 bases at V and 6 bases at J, with 11 bases in the middle. In germline, CDR1 is SGHRS, CDR2 YFSETQ. This CDR3 has 14 residues. CDR3 bases: TGCGCCAGCAGCTTATCGACAGCACATGAAAAACTGTTTTTT. Amino acids: CASSLSTAHEKLFF.

A few counts support this clone. V is TRBV24-1 and J is TRBJ2-2; 8 bases map to TRBD1. Germline V gives CDR1 KGHDR, CDR2 SFDVKD. V was pared by 3 bases and J by 7 bases, with 12 bases of the junction left unmatched. The CDR3 totals 17 residues. The CDR3 protein is CATSDPKDRGTYGELFF. DNA for the CDR3: TGTGCCACCAGTGATCCTAAAGACAGGGGCACCTACGGGGAGCTGTTTTTT.

The V and J genes are TRBV24-1 and TRBJ2-3; 8 bases are shared with TRBD2. The germline V gene has CDR1 KGHDR and CDR2 SFDVKD. Germline trimming cut 4 bases from V and 2 bases from J; bases unmatched to any gene: 7. The CDR3 has 16 amino acids. CDR3 region: CATSDPTSGFTDTQYF. In DNA, the CDR3 is TGTGCCACCAGTGACCCTACTAGCGGATTCACAGATACGCAGTATTTT.

The chain joins TRBV19 to TRBJ2-7, with D uncertain. Looked up from germline, CDR1 is LNHDA and CDR2 is SQIVND (reference sequence). V was clipped by 2 bases and J by 4 bases, with 15 bases between them. CDR3 length: 15 residues. CDR3 region: CASSIQAASAYEQYF. The CDR3 DNA is TGTGCCAGTAGTATACAGGCAGCCTCGGCTTACGAGCAGTACTTC.

The chain couples TRBV3-1 (or the pseudogene TRBV3-2) to TRBJ1-2; 7 nucleotides match TRBD1. The CDR3 runs to 16 residues. Looked up from germline, CDR1 is LGHDT and CDR2 is YNNKEL (reference sequence). V lost 2 bases and J lost 0; bases outside the gene matches: 6. This chain's CDR3 is CASSQMTGIPNYGYTF. Here the CDR3 DNA reads TGTGCCAGCAGCCAAATGACAGGGATTCCTAACTATGGCTACACCTTC.

This chain links TRBV11-3 with TRBJ2-3; D might be TRBD2 (6 bases). V was pared by 2 bases and J by 0 bases, with 9 bases between. CDR3 length: 15 amino acids. Germline-derived CDR1 and CDR2 are SGHNT and YENEEA. The CDR3 region is CASSLSSGSTDTQYF. Written as DNA, the CDR3 is TGTGCCAGCAGCTTATCGAGCGGGAGCACAGATACGCAGTATTTT.

The sample holds a few counts of this clone. This chain's CDR3 is CASSYSDTYGYTF. CDR3 nucleotides: TGTGCCAGCAGTTACTCGGACACCTATGGCTACACCTTC. V gene TRBV6-2 or TRBV6-3 combines with J gene TRBJ1-2; TRBD1 is a possible D gene (5 bases). V was shortened by 0 bases and J by 4 bases, with 6 bases between the two germline ends. CDR3 size: 13 residues. Germline CDR1 MNHEY, CDR2 SVGEGT.

This chain uses TRBV6-2 or TRBV6-3 with TRBJ2-7; 10 bases align to TRBD1. Losses at the gene ends were 5 bases for V and 1 base for J; bases not matched to a gene: 5. The germline gives CDR1 MNHEY, CDR2 SVGEGT. This CDR3 region has 15 residues. The CDR3 DNA reads TGTGCCAGCAGTCCCGGGACAGGGGCTTCCTACGAGCAGTACTTC. Residues: CASSPGTGASYEQYF.

J is TRBJ1-2 and V is TRBV7-2; D is ambiguous. CDR1 and CDR2 (germline): SGHTA, FQGNSA. This CDR3 has 15 amino acids. V was cut by 1 base and J by 5 bases, with 14 bases left in between. CDR3 residues: CASSLDWREQYGYTF. Here the CDR3 DNA reads TGTGCCAGCAGCTTAGATTGGAGGGAGCAATATGGCTACACCTTC.

The chain has TRBV9 and TRBJ1-1; D is undetermined. Between the trimmed V and J ends, which lost 0 bases and 0 bases, there was a span of 6 bases. The CDR3 length is 14 residues. Germline loops: CDR1 SGDLS, CDR2 YYNGEE. The CDR3 nucleotides read TGTGCCAGCAGCGTAGACGCGTTGAACACTGAAGCTTTCTTT. Translation: CASSVDALNTEAFF.

V gene TRBV18 combines with J gene TRBJ1-5, with 9 bases lining up with TRBD1. The CDR3 is 15 amino acids. V was pared by 4 bases and J by 5 bases, with 6 bases of the junction left unmatched. Germline V gene lookup returns CDR1 KGHSH and CDR2 LQKENI. The CDR3 reads CASSRARTGDQPQHF. CDR3 DNA: TGTGCCAGCTCACGGGCTAGGACAGGGGATCAGCCCCAGCATTTT.

The V call is TRBV28, the J call TRBJ2-5; 7 bases align to TRBD1. The CDR3 is made up of 12 amino acids. Germline CDR1 and CDR2: MDHEN and SYDVKM. With V trimmed by 10 bases and J by 8 bases, 10 bases remained unmatched. The DNA for the CDR3 is TGTGCCATCCAGACAGGGTATCTCACCCAGTACTTC. Translating it yields CAIQTGYLTQYF.

The chain uses TRBV25-1 and TRBJ1-2; TRBD1 matches 9 bases. Germline loops: CDR1 MGHDK, CDR2 SYGVNS. The CDR3 length is 15 residues. V trimming: 8 bases; J trimming: 8 bases; junction bases outside the gene matches: 15. The CDR3 reads CASLDPRTGAGGYTF. DNA of the CDR3: TGTGCCAGCCTAGACCCTCGGACAGGGGCAGGGGGCTACACCTTC.

The chain is built from TRBV30 and TRBJ2-7, with 11 bases that match TRBD2. J gave up 4 bases and V 4 bases, and 3 bases lay outside the gene matches. CDR3 length: 13 residues. CDR1 GTSNPN and CDR2 SVGIG come from the germline V gene (reference sequence). The CDR3: CAWTGLAAYEQYF. CDR3 DNA sequence: TGTGCCTGGACGGGACTAGCGGCTTACGAGCAGTACTTC.

The rearrangement links TRBV24-1 to TRBJ1-1, with 7 bases aligning to TRBD1. CDR3 size: 12 residues. Germline loops: CDR1 KGHDR, CDR2 SFDVKD. V gave up 7 bases and J gave up 6 bases; unmatched junction bases: 4. This chain's CDR3 is CATSTGAAEAFF. In DNA form, the CDR3 reads TGTGCCACCAGCACAGGGGCGGCTGAAGCTTTCTTT.

This clone has more than one count but fewer than ten. V and J are TRBV6-5 and TRBJ2-7; the match to TRBD1 covers 9 bases. CDR1 MNHEY and CDR2 SVGAGI come from the germline V gene. V shed 5 bases and J 1 base; nucleotides not matched to a gene: 6. The CDR3 loop spans 15 amino acids. The CDR3 region has the DNA TGTGCCAGCAGTAAGTACAGGGGGCAATCCTACGAGCAGTACTTC. This sequence encodes CASSKYRGQSYEQYF.

J is TRBJ2-3 and V is TRBV7-9; 7 positions match TRBD2. In germline, CDR1 is SEHNR, CDR2 FQNEAQ (reference sequence). This CDR3 region has 14 residues. The junction had 7 bases not matched to a gene; V was cut back by 4 bases and J by 6 bases. The CDR3 coding sequence is TGTGCCAGCAGCTCAAATTCCGGGGGGGATACGCAGTATTTT. Protein: CASSSNSGGDTQYF. Together with reference TRBV7-9 and TRBJ2-3, the CDR3 gives the full variable domain: DTGVSQNPRHKITKRGQNVTFRCDPISEHNRLYWYRQTLGQGPEFLTYFQNEAQLEKSRLLSDRFSAERPKGSFSTLEIQRTEQGDSAMYLCASSSNSGGDTQYFGPGTRLTVL.

V gene TRBV28 combines with J gene TRBJ2-6; D unclear. The length of the CDR3 is 17 residues. V lost 2 bases and J 2 bases, leaving 13 bases between the germline ends. CDR1 is MDHEN, CDR2 SYDVKM, per germline. The CDR3 coding sequence is TGTGCCAGCAGTTTACGGTCTCTTCGAACTGGGGCCAACGTCCTGACTTTC. Protein: CASSLRSLRTGANVLTF.

The rearrangement joins TRBV5-1 to TRBJ2-7; D perhaps matches TRBD1 (5 bases). Trimming took 1 base from V and 1 from J, leaving 6 bases between them. Germline V gene sequence: CDR1 SGHRS, CDR2 YFSETQ. This CDR3 has 13 amino acids. The chain's CDR3 is CASSLKGSYEQYF. The CDR3 bases are TGCGCCAGCAGCTTGAAGGGGTCCTACGAGCAGTACTTC.

The chain is built from TRBV27 and TRBJ2-3, with D perhaps matching TRBD1 (5 bases). CDR1 is MNHEY and CDR2 is SMNVEV in the germline V gene (reference sequence). V lost 2 bases and J lost 0, with 21 bases in between. This CDR3 contains 19 residues. CDR3 DNA: TGTGCCAGCAGTTTACCCCTAGGGGCCCCGGAGAATAGCACAGATACGCAGTATTTT. It is translated as CASSLPLGAPENSTDTQYF.

This rearrangement joins TRBV5-1 to TRBJ2-7; D unclear. The germline V gene has CDR1 SGHRS and CDR2 YFSETQ. Trimming took off 5 bases at V and 2 bases at J, with 14 bases between the two ends. CDR3 length: 14 residues. The CDR3, as DNA: TGCGCCAGCAGGGCTGGGCAGGTGACCTACGAGCAGTACTTC. The encoded protein is CASRAGQVTYEQYF.

The CDR3 spells CASSRRLAGAYYEQYF. CDR3 sequence (DNA): TGTGCCAGCAGCCGCCGACTAGCGGGAGCCTACTACGAGCAGTACTTC. V gene TRBV14 combines with J gene TRBJ2-7; TRBD2 matches at 12 bases. V lost 4 bases, J lost 3 bases, and 7 bases stayed unmatched. The length of the CDR3 is 16 residues. In germline, CDR1 is SGHDN, CDR2 FVKESK. Variable domain in full (rest from reference TRBV14 and TRBJ2-7): EAGVTQFPSHSVIEKGQTVTLRCDPISGHDNLYWYRRVMGKEIKFLLHFVKESKQDESGMPNNRFLAERTGGTYSTLKVQPAELEDSGVYFCASSRRLAGAYYEQYFGPGTRLTVT.

V and J are TRBV4-1 and TRBJ2-3; 8 positions match TRBD2. J was trimmed by 0 bases and V by 5 bases; bases with no gene match: 4. The CDR3 runs 15 residues. Germline lookup yields CDR1 MGHRA and CDR2 YSYEKL. This chain's CDR3 is CASSKSGSSTDTQYF. The CDR3, as DNA: TGCGCCAGCAGCAAGAGCGGGAGCAGCACAGATACGCAGTATTTT.

V and J are TRBV18 and TRBJ2-7, with D possibly TRBD2 on 5 matching bases. CDR1 KGHSH and CDR2 LQKENI come from the germline V gene. There are 12 residues in the CDR3. V dropped 1 base and J dropped 4 bases, with 5 bases sitting between them. CDR3 amino acids: CASSPRGYEQYF. CDR3 bases: TGTGCCAGCTCACCACGAGGGTACGAGCAGTACTTC.